Listed below are T cell receptor beta chains from one sample, sequenced in a study of T cell responses to AZD1222 COVID-19 vaccine. Libraries were prepared by immunoSEQ multiplex PCR; TCRdb keeps only in-frame clonotypes and omits some of them. The data show some 130,000 clones, around nine tenths seen once. Sequences were derived from peripheral blood, sampled on day 0 of AZD1222 vaccination. Receptors originate from an adult in good health. Each CDR3 is given with its conserved first and last residue. Each record gives: CDR3 DNA, CDR3 protein, D gene, V gene, clone size, J gene. The D gene is left open where the match is weak. Rows give clone size only sometimes, using once, few, many, or a class for an expanded clone.

CDR3 DNA: TGTGCCAGCAGCATGGGTATGGGTGAGCAGTTCTTC
CDR3 protein: CASSMGMGEQFF
D gene: NA
V gene: TRBV2
clone size: NA
J gene: TRBJ2-1

CDR3 DNA: TGTGCCAGCAGCTTACTTTCGGTTGGGGGAAACACCGGGGAGCTGTTTTTT
CDR3 protein: CASSLLSVGGNTGELFF
D gene: NA
V gene: TRBV7-2
clone size: NA
J gene: TRBJ2-2

CDR3 DNA: TGTGCCAGCAGTTTGGGACAGAGCTCCTACGAGCAGTACTTC
CDR3 protein: CASSLGQSSYEQYF
D gene: TRBD1
V gene: TRBV28
clone size: NA
J gene: TRBJ2-7

CDR3 DNA: TGTGCCAGCAGTGTCGCTAGCACAGATACGCAGTATTTT
CDR3 protein: CASSVASTDTQYF
D gene: NA
V gene: TRBV6-4
clone size: NA
J gene: TRBJ2-3

CDR3 DNA: TGCGCCAGCAGCCAAACCCCCCCTGGGTGGGGTGGCTACACCTTC
CDR3 protein: CASSQTPPGWGGYTF
D gene: NA
V gene: TRBV4-1
clone size: NA
J gene: TRBJ1-2

CDR3 DNA: TGCAGTGCTAGTTACAGGGTTAACACTAATGAAAAACTGTTTTTT
CDR3 protein: CSASYRVNTNEKLFF
D gene: NA
V gene: TRBV20-1
clone size: NA
J gene: TRBJ1-4

CDR3 DNA: TGTGCCAGCAGCTTGGACCTGGATAATGAAAAACTGTTTTTT
CDR3 protein: CASSLDLDNEKLFF
D gene: NA
V gene: TRBV5-6
clone size: NA
J gene: TRBJ1-4

CDR3 DNA: TGTGCCAGCAGTTCGCTCTCGGCCGGGGAGCTGTTTTTT
CDR3 protein: CASSSLSAGELFF
D gene: NA
V gene: TRBV6-2/TRBV6-3
clone size: few
J gene: TRBJ2-2

CDR3 DNA: TGCGCCAGCAGCTTGGGTGAGGGCTCCTACAATGAGCAGTTCTTC
CDR3 protein: CASSLGEGSYNEQFF
D gene: NA
V gene: TRBV5-1
clone size: NA
J gene: TRBJ2-1

CDR3 DNA: TGCGCCAGCAGCTTGGACGGGACAGGGGAAAAACTGTTTTTT
CDR3 protein: CASSLDGTGEKLFF
D gene: TRBD1
V gene: TRBV5-1
clone size: NA
J gene: TRBJ1-4

CDR3 DNA: TGTGCCAGCAGCTTCCGGGGGACCCCCTACAATGAGCAGTTCTTC
CDR3 protein: CASSFRGTPYNEQFF
D gene: NA
V gene: TRBV7-9
clone size: NA
J gene: TRBJ2-1

CDR3 DNA: TGTGCCAGCAGCTATTCACTAGCGGGGTTTAGGACCGGGGAGCTGTTTTTT
CDR3 protein: CASSYSLAGFRTGELFF
D gene: TRBD2
V gene: TRBV5-4
clone size: NA
J gene: TRBJ2-2

CDR3 DNA: TGTGCCACCCTCCCATTTTTATTGGGGAACTATGGCTACACCTTC
CDR3 protein: CATLPFLLGNYGYTF
D gene: NA
V gene: TRBV5-5
clone size: NA
J gene: TRBJ1-2